These 12 T cell receptor beta chains were all obtained from the same sample, sequenced in a study of identical twins. TCRdb passed the 5' RACE reads through MiXCR, listing each CDR3 protein once. The data show fewer than 350,000 distinct CDR3 sequences, about 8.9% seen once. This same sample was also part of a study on yellow fever vaccine responses in identical twins.

The sequenced sample was memory (CD45RO+) T cells sorted from blood. These receptors all come from a woman aged 18-29 years in good health.

The gene calls are TRBV7-9 and TRBJ2-5; D tentatively fits TRBD1 or TRBD2 (5 bases each). Germline assignment: CDR1 SEHNR and CDR2 FQNEAQ (reference sequence). The V gene lost 1 base and the J gene lost 4 bases, with 16 bases spanning the gap. This CDR3 comprises 16 residues. The CDR3 spells CASSLVPGGSGETQYF. The CDR3 DNA reads as TGTGCCAGCAGCTTAGTTCCTGGGGGATCAGGAGAGACCCAGTACTTC.

This clonotype was detected only a few times. The chain has TRBV29-1 and TRBJ1-2; D not certain. Between the trimmed V and J ends, which lost 4 bases and 4 bases, there was a span of 13 bases. Germline V gene sequence: CDR1 SQVTM, CDR2 ANQGSEA. This CDR3 region has 13 residues. The DNA of the CDR3 is TGCAGCGTTGTTCGGGAGGGTACCTATGGCTACACCTTC. Translation: CSVVREGTYGYTF.

The rearrangement uses TRBV11-3 and TRBJ1-4; D is possibly TRBD1 (5 bases). Trimming pared 3 bases from V and 5 bases from J, leaving 7 bases between. The CDR3 runs 13 residues. Germline values: CDR1 SGHNT, CDR2 YENEEA. This chain's CDR3 is CASSFRQNEKLFF. CDR3 nucleotides: TGTGCCAGCAGCTTCCGACAGAATGAAAAACTGTTTTTT.

This clonotype was found a few times. The rearrangement links TRBV28 to TRBJ2-4, with D uncertain. The CDR3 consists of 15 residues. The germline V and J ends were trimmed by 4 bases and 3 bases, with 13 bases remaining between them. Germline V gives CDR1 MDHEN, CDR2 SYDVKM. CDR3 in DNA: TGTGCCAGCAGTTCCTATACTGGCGGCAAAAACATTCAGTACTTC. Translating gives CASSSYTGGKNIQYF.

This clonotype was counted at least ten times. The chain recombines TRBV6-5 with TRBJ2-3, with 10 nucleotides matching TRBD2. Germline V gene sequence: CDR1 MNHEY, CDR2 SVGAGI. This CDR3 has 14 residues. After removal of 4 bases from V and 3 bases from J, the junction contained 1 base not matched to a gene. CDR3 nucleotide sequence: TGTGCCAGCAGTTTAGCGGGAGGTACAGATACGCAGTATTTT. Its translation is CASSLAGGTDTQYF.

This clonotype was recorded a few times. The CDR3 DNA reads as TGTGCCAGCAGTTTATGGGACACGGGGACCCAGTACTTC. This translates into CASSLWDTGTQYF. The V call is TRBV28, the J call TRBJ2-5; D is possibly TRBD1 (5 bases). Germline CDR1 and CDR2: MDHEN and SYDVKM. This CDR3 contains 13 residues. V was trimmed by 0 bases and J by 7 bases, leaving 9 bases between them.

J is TRBJ2-3 and V is TRBV14, with D unclear. Per the germline V gene, CDR1 is SGHDN and CDR2 is FVKESK. The CDR3 totals 14 residues. Between the trimmed V and J ends, which lost 1 base and 8 bases, there was a span of 13 bases. The CDR3 region is CASSQVSLGGTQYF. The CDR3 DNA reads as TGTGCCAGCAGCCAAGTCAGTCTGGGTGGTACGCAGTATTTT.

The rearrangement uses TRBV7-9 and TRBJ2-3; possible D gene TRBD1, 5 bases. The germline V and J ends were trimmed by 1 base and 6 bases, with 17 bases remaining between them. The germline CDR1 and CDR2 sequences are SEHNR and FQNEAQ (reference sequence). CDR3 size: 16 residues. The CDR3, as DNA: TGTGCCAGCAGCTTAGATATGGGGCCCGGTTTGGATACGCAGTATTTT. Its translation is CASSLDMGPGLDTQYF.

The gene calls are TRBV15 and TRBJ2-1; D possibly corresponds to TRBD1 (6 bases). This CDR3 comprises 15 residues. V was pared by 4 bases and J by 8 bases, with 18 bases between. CDR1 and CDR2 from the germline V gene are LNHNV and YYDKDF (reference sequence). CDR3 sequence reads: CATSKGLVGGDEQFF. CDR3 nucleotide sequence: TGTGCCACCAGCAAGGGTTTGGTTGGGGGCGATGAGCAGTTCTTC.

This clonotype was found a few times. The chain is built from TRBV2 and TRBJ1-6; no clear D. The CDR3 loop spans 14 amino acids. From germline, CDR1 is SNHLY and CDR2 FYNNEI. V shed 4 bases and J shed 7 bases, with 11 bases lying between them. CDR3 amino acids: CASSGAAWNSPLHF. In nucleotides, the CDR3 is TGTGCCAGCAGTGGGGCTGCGTGGAATTCACCCCTCCACTTT.

This chain joins TRBV4-2 and TRBJ2-1; TRBD2 matches at 10 bases. Germline V gives CDR1 LGHNA, CDR2 YNFKEQ. The V gene end was trimmed by 4 bases and the J gene end by 7 bases; junction bases not matched to a gene: 13. This CDR3 is built from 17 residues. CDR3 amino acids: CASSRSDTSGVTNEQFF. DNA of the CDR3: TGTGCCAGCAGCCGTAGTGATACTAGCGGGGTTACTAATGAGCAGTTCTTC.

This clonotype occurred many times. J is TRBJ2-1 and V is TRBV12-3 or TRBV12-4, with D unresolved. This CDR3 is 12 amino acids long. The V end lost 4 bases, the J end lost 6 bases, and 7 bases lay between the germline ends. The CDR3 DNA follows: TGTGCCAGCAGTTCAGGCTTCAATGAGCAGTTCTTC. It specifies CASSSGFNEQFF.